This T cell receptor (beta chain) derives from a study of CD8+ T cells in alopecia areata. Across the study: For 6 to 18 months, tofacitinib was taken, and 6 months off drug followed. Overall study findings and caveats: Mouse data revealed clearer TCR sharing than patient data did, a gap possibly tied to HLA.

As regards this clone: Its antigen is unknown. Other nucleotide sequences from this sample produce the same CDR3.

Treatment meaning: oral pan-JAK inhibitor, 5-10 mg twice daily. Investigators isolated RNA and reverse transcribed it into cDNA to act as the sequencing template. Sequenced by immunoSEQ multiplex PCR; TCRdb stores in-frame clones only, minus some. The sample has hundreds of thousands of clones, 66% seen once; the top ten hold 0.95% to 1.5%. The sample was CD4+ T cells sorted from blood, taken around week 44, from a patient treated with tofacitinib. This clonotype originated in a human donor with alopecia areata.

The CDR3, as DNA: TGCAGCGTTGAAAGGCTAGCCTCCAATGAGCAGTTCTTC. Its translation is CSVERLASNEQFF. The V and J genes are TRBV29-1 and TRBJ2-1; D may be TRBD2 (5 bases). The CDR3 extends over 13 amino acids. The germline V gene has CDR1 SQVTM and CDR2 ANQGSEA. With 2 bases removed from V and 6 bases from J, the gap between germline ends came to 11 bases.